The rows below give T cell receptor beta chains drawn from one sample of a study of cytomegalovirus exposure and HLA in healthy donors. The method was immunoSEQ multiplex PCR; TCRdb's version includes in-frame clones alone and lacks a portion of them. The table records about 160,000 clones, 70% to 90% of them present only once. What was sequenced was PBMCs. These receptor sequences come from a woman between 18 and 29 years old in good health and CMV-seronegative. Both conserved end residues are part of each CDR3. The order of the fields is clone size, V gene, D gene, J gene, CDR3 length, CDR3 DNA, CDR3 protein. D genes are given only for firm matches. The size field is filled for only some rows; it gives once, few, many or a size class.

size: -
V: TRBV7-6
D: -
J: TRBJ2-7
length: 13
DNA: TGTGCCAGCAGCTTATCAGATTCCTACGAGCAGTACTTC
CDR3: CASSLSDSYEQYF

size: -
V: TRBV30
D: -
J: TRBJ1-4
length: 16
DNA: TGTGCCTGGAGCCAGGCCCTTAGTGCAACTAATGAAAAACTGTTTTTT
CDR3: CAWSQALSATNEKLFF

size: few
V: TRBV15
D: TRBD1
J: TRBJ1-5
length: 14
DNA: TGTGCCACCAGACCCGGGACAGGGCTGGAGCCCCAGCATTTT
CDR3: CATRPGTGLEPQHF

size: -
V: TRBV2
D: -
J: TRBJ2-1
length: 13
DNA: TGTGCCAGCTGCGGTAGCGGACAACCGGAGCAGTTCTTC
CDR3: CASCGSGQPEQFF

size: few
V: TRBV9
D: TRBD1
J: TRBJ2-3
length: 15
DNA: TGTGCCAGCAGCGCCAGGGGACAGGACACAGATACGCAGTATTTT
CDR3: CASSARGQDTDTQYF

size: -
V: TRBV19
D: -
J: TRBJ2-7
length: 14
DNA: TGTGCCAGTAGTATAGTCCACGGAGTCTACGAGCAGTACTTC
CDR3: CASSIVHGVYEQYF

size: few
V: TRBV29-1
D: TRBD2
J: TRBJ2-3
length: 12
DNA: TGCAGCGTTGTACTAGCGGCAGATACGCAGTATTTT
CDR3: CSVVLAADTQYF

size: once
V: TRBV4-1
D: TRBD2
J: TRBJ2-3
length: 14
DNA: TGCGCCAGCAGATGGCTAGCGGGCACAGATACGCAGTATTTT
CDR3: CASRWLAGTDTQYF

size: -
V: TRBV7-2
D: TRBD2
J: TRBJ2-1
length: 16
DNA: TGTGCCAGCAGCTTGGCTACTAGCGGACTGATCAATGAGCAGTTCTTC
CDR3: CASSLATSGLINEQFF

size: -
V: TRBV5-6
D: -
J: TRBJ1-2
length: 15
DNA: TGTGCCAGCAGCCCCGTATCGATAGGGGTCTATGGCTACACCTTC
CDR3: CASSPVSIGVYGYTF

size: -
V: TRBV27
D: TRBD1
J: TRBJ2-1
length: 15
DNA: TGTGCCAGCAGTTTACATACAGGGGCCTACAATGAGCAGTTCTTC
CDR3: CASSLHTGAYNEQFF

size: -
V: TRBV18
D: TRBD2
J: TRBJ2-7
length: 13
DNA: TGTGCCAGCTCACCCGGGACTACGTTTGAGCAGTACTTC
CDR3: CASSPGTTFEQYF

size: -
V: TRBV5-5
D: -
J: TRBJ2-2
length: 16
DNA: TGTGCCAGCAACCCACCTACAGGGTTTGGGACCGGGGAGCTGTTTTTT
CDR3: CASNPPTGFGTGELFF

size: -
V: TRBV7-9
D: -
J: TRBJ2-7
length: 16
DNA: TGTGCCAGCAGCTTAGCGGGGAGGCGAGGGGTCCACGAGCAGTACTTC
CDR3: CASSLAGRRGVHEQYF

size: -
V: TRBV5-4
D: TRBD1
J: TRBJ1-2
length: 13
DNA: TGTGCCAGCAGCCTCGACAGGGAGGCTGGCTACACCTTC
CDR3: CASSLDREAGYTF

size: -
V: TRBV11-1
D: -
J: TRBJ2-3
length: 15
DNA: TGTGCCAGCAGCTCTAACGTAGGTACAGAAGATACGCAGTATTTT
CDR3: CASSSNVGTEDTQYF

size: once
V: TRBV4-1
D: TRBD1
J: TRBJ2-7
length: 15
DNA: TGCGCCAGCAGCCAACAGGGACAGGGACACTACGAGCAGTACTTC
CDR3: CASSQQGQGHYEQYF

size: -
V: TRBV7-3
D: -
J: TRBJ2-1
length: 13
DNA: TGTGCCAGCAGCTCAGACAGATACAATGAGCAGTTCTTC
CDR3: CASSSDRYNEQFF

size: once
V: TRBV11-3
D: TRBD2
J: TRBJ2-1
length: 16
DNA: TGTGCCAGCAGCCTAGGACTAGCGGACACCTACAATGAGCAGTTCTTC
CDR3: CASSLGLADTYNEQFF

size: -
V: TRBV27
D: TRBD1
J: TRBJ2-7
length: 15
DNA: TGTGCCAGCAGTCTAAGGACAGGGGGCTCCTACGAGCAGTACTTC
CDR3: CASSLRTGGSYEQYF

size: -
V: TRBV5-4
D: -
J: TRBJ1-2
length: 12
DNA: TGTGCCAGCAGCCAGGGGAAAAATGGCTACACCTTC
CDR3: CASSQGKNGYTF

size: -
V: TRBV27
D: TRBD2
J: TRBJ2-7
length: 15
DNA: TGTGCCAGCAGCTCATCCTCTAGCGGGAACTACGAGCAGTACTTC
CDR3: CASSSSSSGNYEQYF

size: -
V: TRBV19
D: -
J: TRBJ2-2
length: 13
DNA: TGTGCCAGTATGAATAGGCAGGGCGGGGAGCTGTTTTTT
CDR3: CASMNRQGGELFF

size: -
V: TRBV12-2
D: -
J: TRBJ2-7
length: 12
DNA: TGTGCAAGTCGGAATAGCTCCTACGAGCAGTACTTC
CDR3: CASRNSSYEQYF

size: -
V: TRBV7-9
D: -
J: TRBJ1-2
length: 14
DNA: TGTGCCAGCAGCTTAGTTGAGACACTTTATGGCTACACCTTC
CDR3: CASSLVETLYGYTF

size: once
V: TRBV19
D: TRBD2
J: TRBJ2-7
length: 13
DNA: TGTGCCAGCGCACTAGCGGGAGCGGGCGAGCAGTACTTC
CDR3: CASALAGAGEQYF

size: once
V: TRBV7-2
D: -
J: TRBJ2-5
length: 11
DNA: TGTGCCAGCAGCCCCCGAGAGACCCAGTACTTC
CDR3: CASSPRETQYF

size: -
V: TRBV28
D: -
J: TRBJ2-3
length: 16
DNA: TGTGCCAGCAGACCAGGGGGGTTTTTACGTGCAGATACGCAGTATTTT
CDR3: CASRPGGFLRADTQYF

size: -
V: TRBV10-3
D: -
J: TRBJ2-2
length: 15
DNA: TGTGCCATCAGTCCTCAGGGTACGAACACCGGGGAGCTGTTTTTT
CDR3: CAISPQGTNTGELFF

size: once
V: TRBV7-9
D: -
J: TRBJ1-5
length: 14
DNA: TGTGCCAGCAGCTTAGGGCAACCTCATCAGCCCCAGCATTTT
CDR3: CASSLGQPHQPQHF

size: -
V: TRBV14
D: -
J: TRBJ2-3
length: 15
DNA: TGTGCCAGCAGCCATACGAGAGGGAGTCTGGATACGCAGTATTTT
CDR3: CASSHTRGSLDTQYF

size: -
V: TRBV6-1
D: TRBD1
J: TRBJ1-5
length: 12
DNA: TGTGCCAGCAGATCACAGGGGCCCTTTTACCATTTT
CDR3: CASRSQGPFYHF

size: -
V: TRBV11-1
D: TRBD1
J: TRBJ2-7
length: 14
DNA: TGTGCCAGCAGCTTTCGGGACAGGCCCCTCGAGCAGTACTTC
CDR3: CASSFRDRPLEQYF

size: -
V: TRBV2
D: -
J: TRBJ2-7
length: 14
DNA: TGTGCCGGACAAGGTGGCGGTCCAACCTACGAGCAGTACTTC
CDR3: CAGQGGGPTYEQYF

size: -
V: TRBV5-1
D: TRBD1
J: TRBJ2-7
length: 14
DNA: TGCGCCAGCAGCTTGGGACAGGGCTCCTACGAGCAGTACTTC
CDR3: CASSLGQGSYEQYF

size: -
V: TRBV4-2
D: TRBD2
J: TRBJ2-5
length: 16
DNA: TGTGCCAGCAGCACACGGACTAGCGGGACTGGGGAGACCCAGTACTTC
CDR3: CASSTRTSGTGETQYF

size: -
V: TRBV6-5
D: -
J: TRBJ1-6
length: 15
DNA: TGTGCCAGCAGTTACTGGCGGGGCGGGAATTCACCCCTCCACTTT
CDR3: CASSYWRGGNSPLHF

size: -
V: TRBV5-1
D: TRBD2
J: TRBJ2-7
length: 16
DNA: TGCGCCAGCAGCTTGGCTCCTAGCGGGGGGCTTGTCCAGCAGTACTTC
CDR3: CASSLAPSGGLVQQYF

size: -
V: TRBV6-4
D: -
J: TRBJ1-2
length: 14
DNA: TGTGCCAGCAGTGACGGCCCAGGTCTCTATGGCTACACCTTC
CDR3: CASSDGPGLYGYTF

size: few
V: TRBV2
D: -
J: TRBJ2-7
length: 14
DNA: TGTGCCAGCAGTGTAGGTCAGGGAATCTACGAGCAGTACTTC
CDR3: CASSVGQGIYEQYF

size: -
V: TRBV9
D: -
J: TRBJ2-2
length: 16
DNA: TGTGCCAGCAGCGTAGACCCCCTAGTCCCGGGAGGGGAGCTGTTTTTT
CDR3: CASSVDPLVPGGELFF

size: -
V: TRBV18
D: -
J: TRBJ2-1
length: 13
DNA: TGTGCCAGCTCACTACAGGACGGAAATGAGCAGTTCTTC
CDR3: CASSLQDGNEQFF

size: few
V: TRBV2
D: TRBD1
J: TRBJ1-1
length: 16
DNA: TGTGCCAGCACCGCACTAACTCCGGGAGGGGGCAACGCAGCTTTCTTT
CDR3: CASTALTPGGGNAAFF

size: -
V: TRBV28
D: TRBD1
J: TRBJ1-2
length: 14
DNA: TGTGCCAGCAGTTCGGGACAGGTAACCTATGGCTACACCTTC
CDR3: CASSSGQVTYGYTF

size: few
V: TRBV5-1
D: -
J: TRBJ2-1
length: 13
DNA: TGCGCCAGCAGCTTTTACTACCTCAATGAGCAGTTCTTC
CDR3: CASSFYYLNEQFF

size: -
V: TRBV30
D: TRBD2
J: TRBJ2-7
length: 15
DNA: TGTGCCTGGGCCCTAGCGGGAGGGAGCTCCTACGAGCAGTACTTC
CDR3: CAWALAGGSSYEQYF

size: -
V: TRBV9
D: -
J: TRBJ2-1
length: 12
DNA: TGTGCCAGCAGCGCATACCGCGGTGAGCAGTTCTTC
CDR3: CASSAYRGEQFF

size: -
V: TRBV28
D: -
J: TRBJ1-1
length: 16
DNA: TGTGCCAGCAGCCCAGGGTCGGGCAGGGAGGACACTGAAGCTTTCTTT
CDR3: CASSPGSGREDTEAFF

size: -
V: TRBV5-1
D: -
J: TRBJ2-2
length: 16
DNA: TGCGCCACACCCTCTGATGTGGGGGCGGACACCGGGGAGCTGTTTTTT
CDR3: CATPSDVGADTGELFF

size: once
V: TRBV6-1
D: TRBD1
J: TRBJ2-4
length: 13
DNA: TGTGCCAGCAGAGGGGGCCGGGGTGACATTCAGTACTTC
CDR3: CASRGGRGDIQYF